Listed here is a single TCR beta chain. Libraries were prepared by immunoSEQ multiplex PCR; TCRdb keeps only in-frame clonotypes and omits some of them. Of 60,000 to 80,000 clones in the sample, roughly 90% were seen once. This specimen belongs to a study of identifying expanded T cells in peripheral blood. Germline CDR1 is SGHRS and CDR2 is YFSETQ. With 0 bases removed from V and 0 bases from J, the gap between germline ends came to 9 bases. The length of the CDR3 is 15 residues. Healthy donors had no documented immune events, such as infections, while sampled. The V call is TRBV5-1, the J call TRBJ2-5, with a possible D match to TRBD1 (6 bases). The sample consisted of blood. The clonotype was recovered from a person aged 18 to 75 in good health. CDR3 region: CASSLAGQDQETQYF. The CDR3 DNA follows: TGCGCCAGCAGCTTGGCGGGACAAGACCAAGAGACCCAGTACTTC.